The 26 T cell receptor beta chains below all came from one sample that was sequenced in a study of blood T cell repertoires in COVID-19. The protocol was immunoSEQ multiplex PCR, while the TCRdb copy is restricted to in-frame clones and leaves out a portion. This table has more than 200,000 clones, approximately 89% appearing once. Sample: PBMCs or T cells enriched from blood (not recorded which). All receptors derive from a woman aged 25 to 45 who had been exposed to COVID-19.

The chain links TRBV20-1 to TRBJ2-1, with 9 bases identical to TRBD2. Germline V CDR1 and CDR2: DFQATT, SNEGSKA (reference sequence). The CDR3 is made up of 14 amino acids. Trimming took 3 bases from V and 6 from J; bases not matched to a gene: 6. CDR3: CSASIRGRANEQFF. The CDR3 DNA sequence: TGCAGTGCTAGTATTCGCGGGAGGGCCAATGAGCAGTTCTTC.

This rearrangement joins TRBV5-1 to TRBJ2-5; 13 bases fit TRBD2. Germline CDR1 is SGHRS and CDR2 is YFSETQ. V lost 4 bases to trimming and J lost 2 bases; unmatched junction nucleotides: 17. The CDR3 extends over 20 amino acids. CDR3 in amino acids: CASSPSGTSGNWGWQETQYF. The CDR3 bases are TGCGCCAGCAGCCCCTCTGGGACTAGCGGGAATTGGGGGTGGCAAGAGACCCAGTACTTC.

This sequence joins TRBV9 and TRBJ2-1, with 8 bases identical to TRBD2. J gave up 6 bases and V 0 bases, and 5 bases lay outside the gene matches. CDR1 is SGDLS, CDR2 YYNGEE, per germline. The CDR3 sequence is 15 residues long. The CDR3, as DNA: TGTGCCAGCAGCGTAGCAACGGGAGGGCTCAATGAGCAGTTCTTC. Its translation: CASSVATGGLNEQFF.

The rearrangement joins TRBV6-1 to TRBJ1-1, with a tentative D call TRBD1 (5 bases). The ends were cut back, 2 bases at V and 4 bases at J, with 11 bases in the middle. CDR1 is MNHNS, CDR2 SASEGT, per germline. The CDR3 sequence is 14 residues long. CDR3 sequence reads: CASSELRTSTEAFF. In nucleotides, the CDR3 is TGTGCCAGCAGTGAACTTCGGACAAGCACTGAAGCTTTCTTT.

J is TRBJ1-2 and V is TRBV15, with TRBD1 as a possible D gene (6 bases). V lost 6 bases, J lost 1 base, and 15 bases lay in between. Germline CDR1 is LNHNV and CDR2 is YYDKDF (reference sequence). CDR3 size: 15 residues. CDR3 sequence reads: CATREAGAYNYGYTF. CDR3 sequence (DNA): TGTGCCACCAGAGAAGCGGGGGCCTATAACTATGGCTACACCTTC.

The J gene is TRBJ2-1, the V gene TRBV11-3; TRBD2 aligns across 9 bases. With V trimmed by 5 bases and J by 0 bases, 2 bases remained unmatched. CDR1 and CDR2 from the germline V gene are SGHNT and YENEEA. This CDR3 is 15 amino acids long. Here the CDR3 reads CASSDSGSSYNEQFF. CDR3 DNA sequence: TGTGCCAGCAGCGATAGCGGGAGCTCCTACAATGAGCAGTTCTTC. The variable domain in full, with the rest retrieved from reference TRBV11-3 and TRBJ2-1, is EAGVVQSPRYKIIEKKQPVAFWCNPISGHNTLYWYLQNLGQGPELLIRYENEEAVDDSQLPKDRFSAERLKGVDSTLKIQPAELGDSAVYLCASSDSGSSYNEQFFGPGTRLTVL.

The chain uses TRBV11-2 and TRBJ2-7; D unclear. Germline V gives CDR1 SGHAT, CDR2 FQNNGV. The CDR3 totals 14 residues. V lost 5 bases and J 1 base, leaving 12 bases between the germline ends. The CDR3 sequence is CASSPRSFSYEQYF. CDR3 in DNA: TGTGCCAGCAGCCCCCGGAGCTTTTCCTACGAGCAGTACTTC.

Only one count was recorded for this clone. The V and J genes are TRBV9 and TRBJ1-4, with D maybe TRBD1 (5 bases). V was pared by 4 bases and J by 6 bases, with 16 bases between. Germline lookup yields CDR1 SGDLS and CDR2 YYNGEE. This CDR3 has 15 residues. In DNA form, the CDR3 reads TGTGCCAGCAGCCGGGGCGCGGGGGAGGATGAAAAACTGTTTTTT. It translates to CASSRGAGEDEKLFF.

The V call is TRBV19, the J call TRBJ2-3; D not resolved. Trimming took 4 bases from V and 0 from J, leaving 14 bases between them. CDR1 is LNHDA, CDR2 SQIVND, per germline (reference sequence). This CDR3 has 16 amino acids. The CDR3 protein is CASSNQRRASTDTQYF. CDR3 bases: TGTGCCAGTAGTAACCAGCGCCGTGCTAGCACAGATACGCAGTATTTT.

The genes are TRBV18 and TRBJ2-2; a possible D gene is TRBD2 (6 bases). Between the trimmed V and J ends, which lost 5 bases and 0 bases, there was a span of 10 bases. From germline, CDR1 is KGHSH and CDR2 LQKENI. The CDR3 spans 15 residues. As DNA, the CDR3 is TGTGCCAGCTCAAACCGGGACTCGAACACCGGGGAGCTGTTTTTT. Its protein product is CASSNRDSNTGELFF. Combining the CDR3 with reference TRBV18 and TRBJ2-2 gives the whole variable domain NAGVMQNPRHLVRRRGQEARLRCSPMKGHSHVYWYRQLPEEGLKFMVYLQKENIIDESGMPKERFSAEFPKEGPSILRIQQVVRGDSAAYFCASSNRDSNTGELFFGEGSRLTVL.

The V gene is TRBV6-5, the J gene TRBJ1-2; D not certain. The CDR3 is 14 amino acids. CDR1 is MNHEY, CDR2 SVGAGI, per germline. V dropped 6 bases and J dropped 5 bases, with 16 bases sitting between them. The CDR3 reads CASSPGILPYGYTF. The CDR3 bases are TGTGCCAGCAGCCCCGGGATTCTACCTTATGGCTACACCTTC.

V and J are TRBV27 and TRBJ2-7; 9 nucleotides align to TRBD1. The CDR3 is made up of 14 amino acids. CDR1 is MNHEY and CDR2 is SMNVEV in the germline V gene (reference sequence). V gave up 6 bases and J gave up 4 bases; unmatched junction bases: 7. The CDR3 is CASSPDRGRYEQYF. The CDR3, as DNA: TGTGCCAGCAGCCCTGACAGGGGGAGGTACGAGCAGTACTTC.

This chain links TRBV20-1 with TRBJ1-5; D possibly corresponds to TRBD1 (5 bases). CDR3 length: 11 amino acids. Germline loops: CDR1 DFQATT, CDR2 SNEGSKA (reference sequence). Trimming left V 5 bases short and J 11 bases short, with 13 bases between. Here the CDR3 DNA reads TGCAGTGCTGCACAACCAGGGACCCAGCATTTT. Translated, it gives CSAAQPGTQHF.

This chain joins TRBV15 and TRBJ1-1; 9 nucleotides align to TRBD1. The germline V gene has CDR1 LNHNV and CDR2 YYDKDF (reference sequence). The J segment lost 1 base and the V segment lost 0 bases, leaving 9 bases of the junction unmatched. The CDR3 is 18 amino acids. CDR3 amino acids: CATSREGQQGARNTEAFF. The CDR3 nucleotides are TGTGCCACCAGCAGAGAGGGGCAACAGGGGGCGAGGAACACTGAAGCTTTCTTT.

The CDR3 here is CASRTGLHFNYNEQFF. The CDR3 DNA follows: TGTGCCAGCAGGACGGGACTCCACTTTAATTACAATGAGCAGTTCTTC. The chain carries TRBV5-4 and TRBJ2-1; D might be TRBD2 (6 bases). V was trimmed by 5 bases and J by 4 bases, leaving 19 bases between them. Germline V lookup: CDR1 SGHNT, CDR2 YYREEE (reference sequence). The CDR3 runs 16 residues.

The CDR3 region is CASSPRQGDNQPQHF. The DNA of the CDR3 is TGCGCCAGCAGCCCCCGACAGGGGGACAATCAGCCCCAGCATTTT. The chain links TRBV4-1 to TRBJ1-5; 9 nucleotides match TRBD1. Germline CDR1 reads MGHRA; CDR2 reads YSYEKL. The CDR3 runs to 15 residues. V shed 4 bases and J 3 bases; nucleotides not matched to a gene: 4.

The V call is TRBV6-9, the J call TRBJ2-5; possibly TRBD2 for D (6 bases). The V gene's germline CDR1 is MNHGY and CDR2 SVAAGI. The CDR3 is made up of 14 amino acids. The V end was cut by 11 bases, the J end by 5 bases, with 21 bases between. The CDR3: CAGLFGGCNETQYF. The CDR3 DNA reads TGTGCCGGCCTTTTCGGGGGTTGTAACGAGACCCAGTACTTC.

The J gene is TRBJ1-3, the V gene TRBV18; maybe TRBD1 (5 bases). This CDR3 region has 17 residues. Trimming stripped 5 bases from V and 0 bases from J, with 17 bases between. Per the germline V gene, CDR1 is KGHSH and CDR2 is LQKENI. The DNA of the CDR3 is TGTGCCAGCTCAAGCGGACGGGGGGGACGCTCTGGAAACACCATATATTTT. Translated, it gives CASSSGRGGRSGNTIYF. Looking up the rest from reference TRBV18 and TRBJ1-3 gives the full variable domain: NAGVMQNPRHLVRRRGQEARLRCSPMKGHSHVYWYRQLPEEGLKFMVYLQKENIIDESGMPKERFSAEFPKEGPSILRIQQVVRGDSAAYFCASSSGRGGRSGNTIYFGEGSWLTVV.

V gene TRBV6-5 combines with J gene TRBJ2-7; TRBD2 is a possible D gene (6 bases). The CDR3 runs 13 residues. Germline V CDR1 and CDR2: MNHEY, SVGAGI. V shed 6 bases and J shed 4 bases, with 13 bases lying between them. CDR3 sequence: CASSFGGAYEQYF. In nucleotides, the CDR3 is TGTGCCAGCAGCTTCGGAGGGGCATACGAGCAGTACTTC.

This clone was counted only a few times. This chain uses TRBV6-5 with TRBJ1-1; no firm D call. Trimming shortened V by 2 bases and J by 2 bases, and 12 bases separated the two germline ends. There are 15 residues in the CDR3. The germline gives CDR1 MNHEY, CDR2 SVGAGI. The CDR3 loop is CASSYTWRRNTEAFF. CDR3 bases: TGTGCCAGCAGTTACACTTGGAGGAGAAACACTGAAGCTTTCTTT.

This chain uses TRBV7-3 with TRBJ1-6, with D perhaps matching TRBD1 (5 bases). The V end was cut by 5 bases, the J end by 12 bases, with 14 bases between. Looked up from germline, CDR1 is SGHTA and CDR2 is FQGTGA. The CDR3 covers 13 residues. CDR3 sequence reads: CASSIGHSGPLHF. As DNA, the CDR3 is TGTGCCAGCAGCATCGGACACAGTGGACCCCTCCACTTT. The full variable domain, with the rest looked up from reference TRBV7-3 and TRBJ1-6, is GAGVSQTPSNKVTEKGKYVELRCDPISGHTALYWYRQSLGQGPEFLIYFQGTGAADDSGLPNDRFFAVRPEGSVSTLKIQRTERGDSAVYLCASSIGHSGPLHFGNGTRLTVT.

This clone is a singleton in its sample. The CDR3 protein is CASSSRVGQPQHF. CDR3 DNA sequence: TGCGCCAGCAGCTCCAGGGTAGGACAGCCCCAGCATTTT. The V gene is TRBV5-1, the J gene TRBJ1-5; D perhaps matches TRBD1 (5 bases). Germline V CDR1 and CDR2: SGHRS, YFSETQ. Trimming removed 3 bases at V and 7 bases at J, with 11 bases between. This CDR3 is built from 13 residues.

This chain uses TRBV6-5 with TRBJ2-2; the match to TRBD1 covers 9 bases. Germline V gene data show CDR1 as MNHEY and CDR2 as SVGAGI. The CDR3 length is 15 residues. With 6 bases clipped from V and 6 bases from J, the junction kept 8 bases outside the gene matches. The CDR3 sequence is CASRLGQGLPGELFF. CDR3 DNA: TGTGCCAGCAGATTAGGACAGGGGTTGCCCGGGGAGCTGTTTTTT.

This chain links TRBV19 with TRBJ1-3, with 9 bases identical to TRBD1. This CDR3 has 16 residues. The germline V gene encodes CDR1 LNHDA and CDR2 SQIVND (reference sequence). The V gene end was trimmed by 4 bases and the J gene end by 8 bases; junction bases not matched to a gene: 12. CDR3 in amino acids: CASSTPSRQGVHTIYF. In nucleotides, the CDR3 is TGTGCCAGTAGTACTCCTTCTCGACAGGGGGTACACACCATATATTTT.

The chain uses TRBV29-1 and TRBJ1-1; the D gene is possibly TRBD1 (5 bases). V lost 3 bases, J lost 3 bases, and 11 bases lay in between. This CDR3 has 13 residues. Germline-derived CDR1 and CDR2 are SQVTM and ANQGSEA. The CDR3: CSVDSGFYTEAFF. The CDR3 DNA is TGCAGCGTTGACTCAGGGTTCTACACTGAAGCTTTCTTT.

The gene calls are TRBV19 and TRBJ1-5; 8 nucleotides match TRBD1. This CDR3 has 14 amino acids. Germline V gene lookup returns CDR1 LNHDA and CDR2 SQIVND (reference sequence). V was pared by 7 bases and J by 4 bases, with 6 bases of the junction left unmatched. The CDR3 loop is CASMEQGGNQPQHF. The CDR3 coding sequence is TGTGCCAGTATGGAACAGGGGGGGAATCAGCCCCAGCATTTT. Looking up the rest from reference TRBV19 and TRBJ1-5 gives the full variable domain: DGGITQSPKYLFRKEGQNVTLSCEQNLNHDAMYWYRQDPGQGLRLIYYSQIVNDFQKGDIAEGYSVSREKKESFPLTVTSAQKNPTAFYLCASMEQGGNQPQHFGDGTRLSIL.